This TCR beta chain was sequenced in a study of shared clonotypes between healthy human individuals. TCRdb keeps only in-frame clones here, not all; method: immunoSEQ multiplex PCR. The sample comprises about 2.1 million clones, 93% of which are singletons, and approximately 1.7% rests with the top ten. Naive CD8 cells comprised CD45RO-negative, CCR7-positively selected cells, excluding terminally differentiated effector memory CD45RA+ cells. The TCR was taken from a man aged 18 to 29 in good health. Some clones in this sample may be carry-over from other donors' samples. Sequenced sample: naive CD8+ T cells from PBMCs.

The CDR3 reads CASRTGAGNQPQHF. The CDR3 DNA follows: TGTGCCAGCAGAACAGGAGCGGGCAATCAGCCCCAGCATTTT. The V gene is TRBV27, the J gene TRBJ1-5; D perhaps matches TRBD1 (5 bases). Germline lookup yields CDR1 MNHEY and CDR2 SMNVEV (reference sequence). V lost 6 bases to trimming and J lost 2 bases, with 11 bases between them. The CDR3 extends over 14 amino acids.